One and the same sample provided the 23 T cell receptor beta chains below, sequenced in a study of T cell responses to AZD1222 COVID-19 vaccine. The protocol was immunoSEQ multiplex PCR, while the TCRdb copy is restricted to in-frame clones and leaves out a portion. The sample contains around 120,000 clones, around 90% of which appear only once. Sequenced here: peripheral blood, sampled 28 days after the second AZD1222 dose. All receptors derive from an adult who received the AZD1222 COVID-19 vaccine.

V gene TRBV6-6 combines with J gene TRBJ1-1; TRBD1 matches at 7 bases. V trimming: 5 bases; J trimming: 0 bases; junction bases outside the gene matches: 12. The germline CDR1 and CDR2 sequences are MNHNY and SVGAGI (reference sequence). CDR3 length: 17 residues. The chain's CDR3 is CASSPGQLITMNTEAFF. The CDR3 nucleotides read TGTGCCAGCAGTCCGGGACAGCTGATAACTATGAACACTGAAGCTTTCTTT.

This chain uses TRBV27 with TRBJ1-1; D is unclear. Trimming removed 6 bases from V and 0 bases from J, with 11 bases in between. Germline V gene data show CDR1 as MNHEY and CDR2 as SMNVEV (reference sequence). The CDR3 is 14 amino acids. The CDR3 region is CASSQLGMNTEAFF. For the CDR3, the DNA is TGTGCCAGCAGCCAGTTAGGAATGAACACTGAAGCTTTCTTT.

A single count supports this clone. The genes are TRBV4-3 and TRBJ2-3; D is ambiguous. V lost 5 bases to trimming and J lost 8 bases, with 14 bases between them. Germline V CDR1 and CDR2: LGHNA, YSLEER. The CDR3 contains 13 residues. CDR3 coding DNA: TGCGCCAGCAGCTCCCGGGCCCTGGGTACGCAGTATTTT. Translating it yields CASSSRALGTQYF.

The chain couples TRBV7-2 to TRBJ1-4; D remains unclear. The CDR3 runs 15 residues. Trimming took 1 base from V and 0 from J, leaving 6 bases between them. CDR1 and CDR2 from the germline V gene are SGHTA and FQGNSA. The CDR3 reads CASSLGPATNEKLFF. The CDR3 DNA follows: TGTGCCAGCAGCTTAGGACCCGCAACTAATGAAAAACTGTTTTTT.

This clone was observed a handful of times. This sequence joins TRBV19 and TRBJ1-5; the D gene is possibly TRBD1 (5 bases). In germline, CDR1 is LNHDA, CDR2 SQIVND (reference sequence). Trimming took off 6 bases at V and 0 bases at J, with 15 bases between the two ends. The CDR3 has 16 residues. The CDR3 protein is CASSGRGGNSNQPQHF. DNA for the CDR3: TGTGCCAGTAGCGGTAGGGGAGGTAATAGCAATCAGCCCCAGCATTTT.

The chain uses TRBV27 and TRBJ2-7; D perhaps matches TRBD1 (5 bases). Per the germline V gene, CDR1 is MNHEY and CDR2 is SMNVEV (reference sequence). This CDR3 region has 13 residues. Trimming stripped 4 bases from V and 3 bases from J, with 10 bases between. The CDR3 region is CASSSHRIYEQYF. CDR3 bases: TGTGCCAGCAGTTCTCACAGGATCTACGAGCAGTACTTC.

V and J are TRBV25-1 and TRBJ1-2, with D perhaps matching TRBD1 (6 bases). V lost 6 bases to trimming and J lost 4 bases, with 15 bases between them. The CDR3 consists of 14 residues. Per germline, CDR1 MGHDK and CDR2 SYGVNS. The CDR3 spells CASSSGVTIYGYTF. Written as DNA, the CDR3 is TGTGCCAGCAGCTCAGGGGTAACGATCTATGGCTACACCTTC.

This chain uses TRBV2 with TRBJ1-6; D might be TRBD1 (5 bases). This CDR3 region has 13 residues. Trimming pared 8 bases from V and 7 bases from J, leaving 12 bases between. The germline V gene encodes CDR1 SNHLY and CDR2 FYNNEI. The CDR3 coding sequence is TGTGCCAGCCCCCGGGACGTCAATTCACCCCTCCACTTT. This codes for CASPRDVNSPLHF.

This rearrangement joins TRBV19 to TRBJ1-3; D unclear. CDR3 length: 13 residues. Germline V gene data show CDR1 as LNHDA and CDR2 as SQIVND (reference sequence). The V end was cut by 5 bases, the J end by 4 bases, with 9 bases between. DNA for the CDR3: TGTGCCAGTAGTTGGACGCGGGGAAACACCATATATTTT. Translating it yields CASSWTRGNTIYF. Complete variable domain (other parts from reference TRBV19 and TRBJ1-3): DGGITQSPKYLFRKEGQNVTLSCEQNLNHDAMYWYRQDPGQGLRLIYYSQIVNDFQKGDIAEGYSVSREKKESFPLTVTSAQKNPTAFYLCASSWTRGNTIYFGEGSWLTVV.

This clone turned up a few times. The V and J genes are TRBV6-1 and TRBJ2-7; D ambiguous. This CDR3 contains 16 residues. Germline CDR1 is MNHNS and CDR2 is SASEGT. Deletions cut 0 bases from V and 0 bases from J, with 12 bases between. The chain's CDR3 is CASSEARVASSYEQYF. Here the CDR3 DNA reads TGTGCCAGCAGTGAAGCCCGAGTCGCAAGCTCCTACGAGCAGTACTTC.

This chain connects TRBV29-1 to TRBJ1-1; 7 bases fit TRBD1. V shed 4 bases, J shed 1 base, and the junction held 3 bases outside the gene matches. Germline lookup yields CDR1 SQVTM and CDR2 ANQGSEA. There are 13 residues in the CDR3. The CDR3 nucleotides read TGCAGCGTTGGGGACAGTCGGAACACTGAAGCTTTCTTT. This translates into CSVGDSRNTEAFF.

The chain combines TRBV5-1 with TRBJ1-4; 8 nucleotides align to TRBD1. The CDR3 runs 16 residues. Germline V gives CDR1 SGHRS, CDR2 YFSETQ. The V segment lost 0 bases and the J segment 5 bases; nucleotides outside the gene matches: 6. CDR3 in DNA: TGCGCCAGCAGCTTGGGGGGGACAGGCACAAATGAAAAACTGTTTTTT. Translation: CASSLGGTGTNEKLFF.

The genes are TRBV12-3 or TRBV12-4 and TRBJ2-7; no definite D call. The CDR3 loop spans 12 amino acids. Between the trimmed V and J ends, which lost 6 bases and 4 bases, there was a span of 10 bases. CDR3 in amino acids: CASRPQFYEQYF. DNA of the CDR3: TGTGCCAGCAGGCCACAGTTTTACGAGCAGTACTTC.

This rearrangement joins TRBV24-1 to TRBJ1-5; 7 bases line up with TRBD1. Germline V gene sequence: CDR1 KGHDR, CDR2 SFDVKD. The CDR3 loop spans 16 amino acids. With V trimmed by 3 bases and J by 1 base, 5 bases remained unmatched. Here the CDR3 DNA reads TGTGCCACCAGTGATACGGGGACAGTGAGCAATCAGCCCCAGCATTTT. This translates into CATSDTGTVSNQPQHF.

The chain links TRBV24-1 to TRBJ2-1, with TRBD1 matching 7 bases. Germline V gene sequence: CDR1 KGHDR, CDR2 SFDVKD. The CDR3 is 16 residues long. The junction had 9 bases not matched to a gene; V was cut back by 4 bases and J by 4 bases. The CDR3 loop reads CATSDAIPGQYNEQFF. The CDR3 DNA is TGTGCCACCAGTGACGCAATCCCGGGACAGTACAATGAGCAGTTCTTC.

The V call is TRBV11-2, the J call TRBJ1-6, with TRBD1 identical over 7 bases. The CDR3 is 14 amino acids. The V gene end was trimmed by 3 bases and the J gene end by 10 bases; junction bases not matched to a gene: 6. CDR1 SGHAT and CDR2 FQNNGV come from the germline V gene. CDR3 nucleotide sequence: TGTGCCAGCAGCTTTACGACAGGGAAGTCACCCCTCCACTTT. Translated: CASSFTTGKSPLHF.

V usage is TRBV3-1 (or the pseudogene TRBV3-2) and J usage is TRBJ2-3; unclear D gene. Germline V gives CDR1 LGHDT, CDR2 YNNKEL (reference sequence). The length of the CDR3 is 13 residues. V lost 0 bases, J lost 9 bases, and 10 bases lay in between. CDR3 DNA sequence: TGTGCCAGCAGCCAAGATCGAACTGGGACGCAGTATTTT. This gives the protein CASSQDRTGTQYF.

The V call is TRBV10-1, the J call TRBJ2-7; TRBD1 matches 8 bases. The CDR3 is 14 residues long. Germline V gives CDR1 WNHNN, CDR2 SYGVQD (reference sequence). The junction had 9 bases not matched to a gene; V was cut back by 8 bases and J by 3 bases. DNA of the CDR3: TGCGCCAGCGGATCGGGACAGGAATGCTACGAGCAGTACTTC. It codes for CASGSGQECYEQYF.

V gene TRBV14 combines with J gene TRBJ2-2, with D possibly being TRBD1 (5 bases). The CDR3 spans 13 residues. Between the trimmed V and J ends, which lost 4 bases and 5 bases, there was a span of 8 bases. CDR1 and CDR2 from the germline V gene are SGHDN and FVKESK. The CDR3 is CASSLHRTGELFF. In DNA, the CDR3 is TGTGCCAGCAGCCTACACAGGACCGGGGAGCTGTTTTTT.

The gene calls are TRBV6-2 or TRBV6-3 and TRBJ2-3, with no clear D. CDR3 length: 14 amino acids. Germline assignment: CDR1 MNHEY and CDR2 SVGEGT. The V end lost 1 base, the J end lost 4 bases, and 9 bases lay between the germline ends. The CDR3 DNA is TGTGCCAGCAGTTACTGGCTAGGCCCAGATACGCAGTATTTT. Translating it yields CASSYWLGPDTQYF.

V is TRBV6-5 and J is TRBJ2-7, with 9 bases identical to TRBD1. Germline assignment: CDR1 MNHEY and CDR2 SVGAGI. The CDR3 runs to 14 residues. The V gene end was trimmed by 7 bases and the J gene end by 6 bases; junction bases not matched to a gene: 10. The CDR3 nucleotides are TGTGCCAGCATCCCGGGGACAGGGCGGTCCGAGCAGTACTTC. It specifies CASIPGTGRSEQYF.

V and J are TRBV5-1 and TRBJ1-1; tentatively, D is TRBD1 (6 bases). CDR3 length: 14 amino acids. V was pared by 4 bases and J by 0 bases, with 10 bases between. Germline V lookup: CDR1 SGHRS, CDR2 YFSETQ. Here the CDR3 reads CASSPGGMNTEAFF. The CDR3 nucleotides are TGCGCCAGCAGCCCGGGGGGCATGAACACTGAAGCTTTCTTT.

This chain connects TRBV5-1 to TRBJ2-7; D is possibly TRBD1 (6 bases). The CDR3 extends over 13 amino acids. V was trimmed by 1 base and J by 6 bases, leaving 11 bases between them. CDR1 SGHRS and CDR2 YFSETQ come from the germline V gene. The CDR3, as DNA: TGCGCCAGCAGCTTGATCAGGGGCAGCGAGCAGTACTTC. This codes for CASSLIRGSEQYF. The entire variable domain, with the rest obtained from reference TRBV5-1 and TRBJ2-7, is as follows: KAGVTQTPRYLIKTRGQQVTLSCSPISGHRSVSWYQQTPGQGLQFLFEYFSETQRNKGNFPGRFSGRQFSNSRSEMNVSTLELGDSALYLCASSLIRGSEQYFGPGTRLTVT.